The clone carrying this T cell receptor (beta chain) was found once. Carried by each TCR cDNA molecule was a unique molecular identifier. Using its own MiXCR run on the 5' RACE reads, TCRdb lists one record per CDR3 protein. This sample yields some 39,000 distinct CDR3 sequences, of which over 6.5% are seen a single time; roughly two fifths belongs to the top ten. These data come from a study of spatial heterogeneity in lung cancer. Study overall: TCR and UMI combinations that were unique each appeared, on average, more than ten times in raw reads.

This sample's time point: sample taken at primary tumor resection. Without sorting, whole RNA was sequenced from tumor, nontumor lung or frozen PBMC. The sequence was collected from a female donor with early-stage non-small cell lung cancer. Specimen: PBMCs, collected at surgery.

The CDR3 DNA follows: TGTGCCAGCATCCTCGACTCCGGCTCCTACGAGCAGTACTTC. Its translation is CASILDSGSYEQYF. The chain employs TRBV6-2 or TRBV6-3 and TRBJ2-7; D unclear. Germline values: CDR1 MNHEY, CDR2 SVGEGT. The CDR3 extends over 14 amino acids. Trimming removed 7 bases from V and 0 bases from J, with 13 bases in between.